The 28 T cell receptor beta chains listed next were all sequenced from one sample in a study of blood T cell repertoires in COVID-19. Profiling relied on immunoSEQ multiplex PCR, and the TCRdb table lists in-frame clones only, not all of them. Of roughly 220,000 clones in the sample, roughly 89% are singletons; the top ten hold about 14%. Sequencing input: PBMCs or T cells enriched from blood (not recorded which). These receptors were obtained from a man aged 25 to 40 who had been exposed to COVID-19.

As DNA, the CDR3 is TGTGCCAGCAGCTCAGGGGGCGCGGGCACTGAAGCTTTCTTT. As protein: CASSSGGAGTEAFF. This chain links TRBV11-2 with TRBJ1-1; 8 bases agree with TRBD1. J lost 4 bases, V lost 4 bases, and 5 bases had no gene match. The CDR3 runs 14 residues. Per the germline V gene, CDR1 is SGHAT and CDR2 is FQNNGV.

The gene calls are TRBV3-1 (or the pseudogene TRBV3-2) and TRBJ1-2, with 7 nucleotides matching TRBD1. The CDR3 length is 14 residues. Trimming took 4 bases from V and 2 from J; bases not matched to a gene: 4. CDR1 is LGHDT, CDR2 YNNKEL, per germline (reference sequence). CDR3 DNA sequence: TGTGCCAGCAGCCGAATGACAGGGAACTATGGCTACACCTTC. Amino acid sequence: CASSRMTGNYGYTF.

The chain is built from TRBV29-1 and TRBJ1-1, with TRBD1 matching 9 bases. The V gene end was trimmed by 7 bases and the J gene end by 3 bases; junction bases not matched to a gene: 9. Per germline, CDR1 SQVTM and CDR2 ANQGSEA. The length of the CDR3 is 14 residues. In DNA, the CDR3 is TGCAGCGCGGGGGTGACAGGGGGAGACACTGAAGCTTTCTTT. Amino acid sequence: CSAGVTGGDTEAFF.

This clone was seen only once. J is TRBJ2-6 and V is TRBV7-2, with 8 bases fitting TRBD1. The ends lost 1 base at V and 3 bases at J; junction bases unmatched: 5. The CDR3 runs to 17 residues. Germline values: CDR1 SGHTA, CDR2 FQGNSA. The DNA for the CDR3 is TGTGCCAGCAGCTTAGGGACAGGGATTTTTGGGGCCAACGTCCTGACTTTC. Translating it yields CASSLGTGIFGANVLTF.

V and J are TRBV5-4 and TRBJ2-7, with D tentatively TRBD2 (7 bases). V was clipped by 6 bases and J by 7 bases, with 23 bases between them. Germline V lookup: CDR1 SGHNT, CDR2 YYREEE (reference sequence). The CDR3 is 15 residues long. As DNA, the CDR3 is TGTGCCAGCACCCTCGGGGGGCGGAACGCGGGGGAGCAGTACTTC. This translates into CASTLGGRNAGEQYF.

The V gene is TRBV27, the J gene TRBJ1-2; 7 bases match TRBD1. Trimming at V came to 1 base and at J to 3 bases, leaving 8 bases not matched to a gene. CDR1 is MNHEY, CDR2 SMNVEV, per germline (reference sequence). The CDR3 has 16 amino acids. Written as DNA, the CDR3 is TGTGCCAGCAGTTTATACTTCGGGACAGAGTACTATGGCTACACCTTC. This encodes CASSLYFGTEYYGYTF.

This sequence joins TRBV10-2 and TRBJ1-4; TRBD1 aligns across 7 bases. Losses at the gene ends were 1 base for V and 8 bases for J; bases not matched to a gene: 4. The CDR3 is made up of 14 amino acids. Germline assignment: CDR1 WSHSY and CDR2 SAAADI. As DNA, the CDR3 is TGCGCCAGCAGTGAGTTCAGGGGGAAGGAAAAACTGTTTTTT. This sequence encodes CASSEFRGKEKLFF.

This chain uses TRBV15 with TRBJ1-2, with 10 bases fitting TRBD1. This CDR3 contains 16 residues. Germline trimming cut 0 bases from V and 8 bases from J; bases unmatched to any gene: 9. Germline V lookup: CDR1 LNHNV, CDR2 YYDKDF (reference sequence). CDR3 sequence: CATSRDRGGTGVGYTF. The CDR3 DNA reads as TGTGCCACCAGCAGAGATAGGGGTGGGACAGGGGTAGGCTACACCTTC.

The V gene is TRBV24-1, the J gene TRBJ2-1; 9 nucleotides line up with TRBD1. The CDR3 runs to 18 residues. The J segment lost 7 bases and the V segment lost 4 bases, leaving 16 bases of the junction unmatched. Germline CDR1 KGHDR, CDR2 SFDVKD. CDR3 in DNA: TGTGCCACCAGTGACTCAAACAGGGGGCCTCTAAAGGGGAATGAGCAGTTCTTC. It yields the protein CATSDSNRGPLKGNEQFF.

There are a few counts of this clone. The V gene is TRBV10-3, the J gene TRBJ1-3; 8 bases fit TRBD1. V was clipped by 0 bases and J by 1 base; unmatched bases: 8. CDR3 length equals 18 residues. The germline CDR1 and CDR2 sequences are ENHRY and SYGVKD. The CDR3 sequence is CAISESLGRTGSGNTIYF. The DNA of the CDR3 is TGTGCCATCAGTGAGTCGCTAGGGCGGACAGGGTCTGGAAACACCATATATTTT.

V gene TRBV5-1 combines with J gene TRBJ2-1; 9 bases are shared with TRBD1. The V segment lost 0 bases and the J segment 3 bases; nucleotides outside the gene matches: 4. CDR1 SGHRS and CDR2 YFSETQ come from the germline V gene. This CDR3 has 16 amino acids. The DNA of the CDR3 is TGCGCCAGCAGCTTGGGGACAGGGGTGGGCTACAATGAGCAGTTCTTC. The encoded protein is CASSLGTGVGYNEQFF.

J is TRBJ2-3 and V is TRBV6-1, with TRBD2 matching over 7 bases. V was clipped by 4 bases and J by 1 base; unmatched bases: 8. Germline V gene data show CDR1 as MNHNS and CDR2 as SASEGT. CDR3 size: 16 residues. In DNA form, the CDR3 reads TGTGCCAGCAGTGGAGGGACCGCGGGGGGCACAGATACGCAGTATTTT. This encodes CASSGGTAGGTDTQYF.

The CDR3 sequence: CASSPGGGKQETQYF. The DNA of the CDR3 is TGCGCCAGCAGTCCAGGGGGAGGAAAACAAGAGACCCAGTACTTC. V usage is TRBV5-1 and J usage is TRBJ2-5; possible D gene TRBD1, 7 bases. V was cut by 5 bases and J by 2 bases, with 16 bases left in between. CDR1 is SGHRS and CDR2 is YFSETQ in the germline V gene. The CDR3 spans 15 residues.

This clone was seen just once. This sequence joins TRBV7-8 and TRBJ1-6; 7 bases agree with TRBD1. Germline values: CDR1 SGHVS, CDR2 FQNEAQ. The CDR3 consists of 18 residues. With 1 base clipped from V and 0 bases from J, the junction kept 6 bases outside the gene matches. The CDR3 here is CASSLVGTDHSYNSPLHF. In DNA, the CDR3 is TGTGCCAGCAGCTTAGTAGGGACAGACCACTCCTATAATTCACCCCTCCACTTT.

DNA for the CDR3: TGTGCCACCAGCCGACTAGACAGTCCTAATGAAAAACTGTTTTTT. This codes for CATSRLDSPNEKLFF. J is TRBJ1-4 and V is TRBV15; possible D gene TRBD1, 5 bases. V dropped 5 bases and J dropped 3 bases, with 13 bases sitting between them. The V gene's germline CDR1 is LNHNV and CDR2 YYDKDF (reference sequence). This CDR3 has 15 residues.

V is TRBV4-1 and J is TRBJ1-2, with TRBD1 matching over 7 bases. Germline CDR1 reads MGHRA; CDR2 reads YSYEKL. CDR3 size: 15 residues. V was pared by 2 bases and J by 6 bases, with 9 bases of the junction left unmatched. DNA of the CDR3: TGCGCCAGCAGCCAACCACCTGACAGGGAAGATGGCTACACCTTC. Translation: CASSQPPDREDGYTF.

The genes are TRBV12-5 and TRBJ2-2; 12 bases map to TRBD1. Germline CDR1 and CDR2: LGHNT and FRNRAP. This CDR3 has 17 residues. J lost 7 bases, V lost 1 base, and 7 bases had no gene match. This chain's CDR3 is CASGLATGTGGSGELFF. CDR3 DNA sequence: TGTGCTAGTGGTTTGGCCACCGGGACAGGGGGCAGCGGGGAGCTGTTTTTT. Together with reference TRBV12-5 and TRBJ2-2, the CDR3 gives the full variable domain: DARVTQTPRHKVTEMGQEVTMRCQPILGHNTVFWYRQTMMQGLELLAYFRNRAPLDDSGMPKDRFSAEMPDATLATLKIQPSEPRDSAVYFCASGLATGTGGSGELFFGEGSRLTVL.

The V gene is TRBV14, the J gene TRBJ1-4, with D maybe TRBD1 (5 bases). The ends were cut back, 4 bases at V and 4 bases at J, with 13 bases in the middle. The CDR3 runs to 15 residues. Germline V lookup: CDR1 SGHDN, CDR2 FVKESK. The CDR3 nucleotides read TGTGCCAGCAGCCTAAGAGGACACTTTAATGAAAAACTGTTTTTT. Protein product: CASSLRGHFNEKLFF.

The CDR3 reads CASSEAGGYNEQFF. Written as DNA, the CDR3 is TGTGCCAGCAGTGAAGCGGGGGGGTACAATGAGCAGTTCTTC. The J gene is TRBJ2-1, the V gene TRBV6-4, with 10 bases that match TRBD2. This CDR3 is 14 amino acids long. CDR1 is MRHNA, CDR2 SNTAGT, per germline. V shed 3 bases and J 4 bases; nucleotides not matched to a gene: 0.

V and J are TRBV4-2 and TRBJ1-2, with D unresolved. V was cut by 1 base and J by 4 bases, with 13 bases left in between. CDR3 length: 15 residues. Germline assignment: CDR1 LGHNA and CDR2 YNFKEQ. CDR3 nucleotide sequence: TGTGCCAGCAGCCAAGTGATGAGGGCGGGCTATGGCTACACCTTC. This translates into CASSQVMRAGYGYTF.

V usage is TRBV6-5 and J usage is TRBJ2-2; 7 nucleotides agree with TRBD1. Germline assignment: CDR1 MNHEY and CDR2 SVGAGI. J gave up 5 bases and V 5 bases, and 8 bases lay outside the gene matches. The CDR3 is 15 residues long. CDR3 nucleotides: TGTGCCAGCAGTCACAGGGGCGGCGGAACCGGGGAGCTGTTTTTT. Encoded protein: CASSHRGGGTGELFF.

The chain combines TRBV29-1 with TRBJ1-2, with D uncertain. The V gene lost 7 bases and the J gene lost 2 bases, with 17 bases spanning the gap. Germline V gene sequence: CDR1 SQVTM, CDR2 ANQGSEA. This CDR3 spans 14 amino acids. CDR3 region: CSAHNGGGNYGYTF. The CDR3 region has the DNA TGCAGCGCTCACAACGGAGGCGGGAACTATGGCTACACCTTC.

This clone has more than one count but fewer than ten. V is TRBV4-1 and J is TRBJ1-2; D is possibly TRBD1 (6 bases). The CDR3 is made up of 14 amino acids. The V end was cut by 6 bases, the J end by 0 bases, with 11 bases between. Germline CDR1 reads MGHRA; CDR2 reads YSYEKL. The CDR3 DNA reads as TGCGCCAGCAGAGGATGGGGGCCTAACTATGGCTACACCTTC. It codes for CASRGWGPNYGYTF.

The CDR3 coding sequence is TGTGCCAGCAGTGAACCCGCAGATAACTATGGCTACACCTTC. Translation: CASSEPADNYGYTF. This chain uses TRBV6-1 with TRBJ1-2; D is undetermined. Germline CDR1 and CDR2: MNHNS and SASEGT. Between the trimmed V and J ends, which lost 2 bases and 1 base, there was a span of 8 bases. This CDR3 has 14 residues.

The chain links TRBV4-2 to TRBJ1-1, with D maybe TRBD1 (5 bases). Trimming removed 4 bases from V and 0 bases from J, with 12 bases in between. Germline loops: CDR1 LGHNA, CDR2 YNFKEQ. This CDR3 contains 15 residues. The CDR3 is CASSLTKQVNTEAFF. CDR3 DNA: TGTGCCAGCAGCCTCACCAAACAGGTGAACACTGAAGCTTTCTTT.

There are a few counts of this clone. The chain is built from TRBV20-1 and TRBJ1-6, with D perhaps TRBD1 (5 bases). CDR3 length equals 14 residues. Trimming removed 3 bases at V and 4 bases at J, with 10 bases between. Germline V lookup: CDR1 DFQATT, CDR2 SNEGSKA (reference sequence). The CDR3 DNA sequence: TGCAGTGCTAGTGGGGCGGGTTATAATTCACCCCTCCACTTT. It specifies CSASGAGYNSPLHF.

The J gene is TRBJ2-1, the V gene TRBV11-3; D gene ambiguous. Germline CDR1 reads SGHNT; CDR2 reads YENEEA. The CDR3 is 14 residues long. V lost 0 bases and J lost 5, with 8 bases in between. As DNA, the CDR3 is TGTGCCAGCAGCTTAGATGGCACCCACAATGAGCAGTTCTTC. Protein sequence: CASSLDGTHNEQFF.

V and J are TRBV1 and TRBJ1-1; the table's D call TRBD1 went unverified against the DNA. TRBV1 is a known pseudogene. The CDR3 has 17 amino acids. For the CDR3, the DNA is TGCACCAGCAGCCAAGAAGAAGTTGACAGGGGGCGGCCTGAAGCTTTCTTT. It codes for CTSSQEEVDRGRPEAFF.